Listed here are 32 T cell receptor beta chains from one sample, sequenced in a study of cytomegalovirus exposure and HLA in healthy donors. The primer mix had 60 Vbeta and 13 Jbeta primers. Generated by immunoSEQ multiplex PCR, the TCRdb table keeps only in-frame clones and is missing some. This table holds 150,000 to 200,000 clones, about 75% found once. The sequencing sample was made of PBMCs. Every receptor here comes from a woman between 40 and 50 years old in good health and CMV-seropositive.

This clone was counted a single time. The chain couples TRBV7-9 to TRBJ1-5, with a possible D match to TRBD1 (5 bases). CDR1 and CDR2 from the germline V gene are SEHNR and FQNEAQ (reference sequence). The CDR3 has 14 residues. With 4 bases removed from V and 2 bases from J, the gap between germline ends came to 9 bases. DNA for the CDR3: TGTGCCAGCAGCTCTGAAGGGGGCAATCAGCCCCAGCATTTT. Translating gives CASSSEGGNQPQHF. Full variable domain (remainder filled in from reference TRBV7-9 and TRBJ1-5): DTGVSQNPRHKITKRGQNVTFRCDPISEHNRLYWYRQTLGQGPEFLTYFQNEAQLEKSRLLSDRFSAERPKGSFSTLEIQRTEQGDSAMYLCASSSEGGNQPQHFGDGTRLSIL.

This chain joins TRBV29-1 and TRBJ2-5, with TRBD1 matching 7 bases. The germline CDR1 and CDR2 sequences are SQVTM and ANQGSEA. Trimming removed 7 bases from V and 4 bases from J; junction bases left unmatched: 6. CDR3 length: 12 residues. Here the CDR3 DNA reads TGCAGCGCCCGACAGGGCACAGAGACCCAGTACTTC. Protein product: CSARQGTETQYF.

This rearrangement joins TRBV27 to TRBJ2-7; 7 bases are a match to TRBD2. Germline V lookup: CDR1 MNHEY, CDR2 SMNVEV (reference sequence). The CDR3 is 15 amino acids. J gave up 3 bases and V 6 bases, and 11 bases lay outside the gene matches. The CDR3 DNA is TGTGCCAGCAGCCCAGGGCGGGAGAGTCTCTACGAGCAGTACTTC. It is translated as CASSPGRESLYEQYF.

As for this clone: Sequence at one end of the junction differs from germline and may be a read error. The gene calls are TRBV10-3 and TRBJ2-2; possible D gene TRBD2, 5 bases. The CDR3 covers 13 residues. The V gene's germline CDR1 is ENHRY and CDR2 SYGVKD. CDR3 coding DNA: TGTGCCATCAGTGACAGCGAACACCGGGGAGCTGTTTTT. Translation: CAISDSEHRGAVF.

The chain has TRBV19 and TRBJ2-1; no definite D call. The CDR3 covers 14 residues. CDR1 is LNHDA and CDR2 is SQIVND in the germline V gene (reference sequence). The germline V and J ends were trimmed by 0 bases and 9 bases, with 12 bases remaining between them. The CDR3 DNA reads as TGTGCCAGTAGTATAGATCCTCTATATGGTGAGCAGTTCTTC. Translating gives CASSIDPLYGEQFF.

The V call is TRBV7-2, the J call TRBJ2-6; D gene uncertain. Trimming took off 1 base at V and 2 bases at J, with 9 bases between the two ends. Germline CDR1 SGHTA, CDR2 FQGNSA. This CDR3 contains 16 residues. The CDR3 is CASSLGGMAGANVLTF. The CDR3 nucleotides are TGTGCCAGCAGCTTAGGAGGCATGGCTGGGGCCAACGTCCTGACTTTC.

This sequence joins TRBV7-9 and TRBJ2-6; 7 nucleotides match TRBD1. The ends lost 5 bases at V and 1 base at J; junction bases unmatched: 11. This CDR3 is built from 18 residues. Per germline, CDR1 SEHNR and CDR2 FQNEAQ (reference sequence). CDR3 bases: TGTGCCAGCAGCCCCGGAGACAGGGTTCTGTCTGGGGCCAACGTCCTGACTTTC. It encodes CASSPGDRVLSGANVLTF.

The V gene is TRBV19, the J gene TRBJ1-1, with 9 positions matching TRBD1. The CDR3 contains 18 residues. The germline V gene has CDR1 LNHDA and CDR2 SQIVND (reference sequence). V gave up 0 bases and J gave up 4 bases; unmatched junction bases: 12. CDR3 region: CASSIDWTGVSIGTEAFF. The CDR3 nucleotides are TGTGCCAGTAGTATAGACTGGACAGGGGTAAGTATCGGCACTGAAGCTTTCTTT.

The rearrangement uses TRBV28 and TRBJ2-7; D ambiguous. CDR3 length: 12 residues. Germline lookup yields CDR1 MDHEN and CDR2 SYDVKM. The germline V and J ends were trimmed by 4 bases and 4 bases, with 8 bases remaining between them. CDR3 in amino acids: CASSYRQYEQYF. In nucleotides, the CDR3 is TGTGCCAGCAGTTACCGACAATACGAGCAGTACTTC.

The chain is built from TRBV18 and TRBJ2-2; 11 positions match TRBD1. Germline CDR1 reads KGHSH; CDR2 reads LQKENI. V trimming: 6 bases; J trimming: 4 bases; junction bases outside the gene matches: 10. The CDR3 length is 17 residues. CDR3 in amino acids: CASSRWTGGLATGELFF. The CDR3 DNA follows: TGTGCCAGCTCTCGCTGGACAGGGGGCTTGGCCACCGGGGAGCTGTTTTTT.

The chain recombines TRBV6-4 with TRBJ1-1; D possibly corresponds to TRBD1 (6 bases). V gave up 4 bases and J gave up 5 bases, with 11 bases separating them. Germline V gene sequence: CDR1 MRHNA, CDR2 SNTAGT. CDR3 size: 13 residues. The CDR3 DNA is TGTGCCAGCAGTGCCAACAGGGAAACTGAAGCTTTCTTT. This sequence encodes CASSANRETEAFF.

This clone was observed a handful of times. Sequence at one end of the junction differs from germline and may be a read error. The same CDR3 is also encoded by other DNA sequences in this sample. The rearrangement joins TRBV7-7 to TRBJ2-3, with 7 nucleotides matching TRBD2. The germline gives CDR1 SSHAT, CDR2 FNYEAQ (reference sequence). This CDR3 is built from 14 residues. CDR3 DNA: TGTGCTAGCAGCTTAGCGGGCGGCACAGATACGCAGTATTTT. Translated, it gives CASSLAGGTDTQYF.

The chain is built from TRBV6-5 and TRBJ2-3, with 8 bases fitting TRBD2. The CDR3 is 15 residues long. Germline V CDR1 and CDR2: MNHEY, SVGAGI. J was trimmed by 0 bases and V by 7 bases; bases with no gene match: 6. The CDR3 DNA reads TGTGCCAGCAAGGGCGGGAGGAAGAGCACAGATACGCAGTATTTT. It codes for CASKGGRKSTDTQYF.

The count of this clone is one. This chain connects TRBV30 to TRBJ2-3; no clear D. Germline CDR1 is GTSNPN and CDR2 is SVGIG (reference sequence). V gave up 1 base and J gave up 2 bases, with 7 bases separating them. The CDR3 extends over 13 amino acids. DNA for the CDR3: TGTGCCTGGAGTGCGTCTGTCACAGATACGCAGTATTTT. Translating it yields CAWSASVTDTQYF.

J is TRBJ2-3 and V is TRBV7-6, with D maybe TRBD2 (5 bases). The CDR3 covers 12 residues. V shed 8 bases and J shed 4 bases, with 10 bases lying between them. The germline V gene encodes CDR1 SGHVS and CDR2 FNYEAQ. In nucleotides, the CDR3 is TGTGCCAGCTCACTAGAGCCAGATACGCAGTATTTT. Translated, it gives CASSLEPDTQYF. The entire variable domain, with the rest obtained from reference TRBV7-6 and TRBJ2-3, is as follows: GAGVSQSPRYKVTKRGQDVALRCDPISGHVSLYWYRQALGQGPEFLTYFNYEAQQDKSGLPNDRFSAERPEGSISTLTIQRTEQRDSAMYRCASSLEPDTQYFGPGTRLTVL.

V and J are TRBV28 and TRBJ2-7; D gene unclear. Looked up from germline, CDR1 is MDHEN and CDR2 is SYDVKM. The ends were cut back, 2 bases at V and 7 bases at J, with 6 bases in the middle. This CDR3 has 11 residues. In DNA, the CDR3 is TGTGCCAGCAGTTTAAACCAGGAGCAGTACTTC. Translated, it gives CASSLNQEQYF.

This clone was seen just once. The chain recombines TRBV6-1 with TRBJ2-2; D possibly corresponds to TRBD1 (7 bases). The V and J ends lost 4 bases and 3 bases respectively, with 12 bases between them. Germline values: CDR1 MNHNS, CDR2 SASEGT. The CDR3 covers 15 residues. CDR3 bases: TGTGCCAGCAGTGGGAGGGGACAGTACACCGGGGAGCTGTTTTTT. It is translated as CASSGRGQYTGELFF.

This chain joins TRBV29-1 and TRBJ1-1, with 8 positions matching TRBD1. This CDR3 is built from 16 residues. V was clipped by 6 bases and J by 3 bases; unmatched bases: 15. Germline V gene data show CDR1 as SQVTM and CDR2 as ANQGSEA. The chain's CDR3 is CSVSGAGGEFYTEAFF. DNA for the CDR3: TGCAGCGTGTCGGGGGCAGGGGGCGAGTTTTACACTGAAGCTTTCTTT.

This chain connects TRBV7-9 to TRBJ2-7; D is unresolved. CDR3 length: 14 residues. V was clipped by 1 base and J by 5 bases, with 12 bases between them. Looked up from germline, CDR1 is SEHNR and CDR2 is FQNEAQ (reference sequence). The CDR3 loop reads CASSLDPRVDEQYF. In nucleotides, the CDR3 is TGTGCCAGCAGCTTAGACCCCCGGGTCGACGAGCAGTACTTC.

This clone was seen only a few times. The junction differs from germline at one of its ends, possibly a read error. The CDR3 DNA is TGTGCTAGCAGCTTAGTGTCCTTTCACGAGCAGTACTTC. Protein product: CASSLVSFHEQYF. The chain uses TRBV7-7 and TRBJ2-7; D ambiguous. CDR3 length: 13 amino acids. Germline V CDR1 and CDR2: SSHAT, FNYEAQ (reference sequence).

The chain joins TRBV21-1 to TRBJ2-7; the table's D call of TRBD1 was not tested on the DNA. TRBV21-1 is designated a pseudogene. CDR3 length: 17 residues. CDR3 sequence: CASSKGGSRGKTYEQYF. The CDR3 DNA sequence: TGTGCCAGCAGCAAAGGGGGATCAAGGGGTAAAACCTACGAGCAGTACTTC.

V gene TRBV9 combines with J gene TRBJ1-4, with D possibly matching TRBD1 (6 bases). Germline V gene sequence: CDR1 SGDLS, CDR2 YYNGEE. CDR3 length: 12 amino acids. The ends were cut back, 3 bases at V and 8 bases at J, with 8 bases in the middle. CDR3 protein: CASSERGEKLFF. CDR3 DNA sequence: TGTGCCAGCAGCGAGAGGGGGGAAAAACTGTTTTTT.

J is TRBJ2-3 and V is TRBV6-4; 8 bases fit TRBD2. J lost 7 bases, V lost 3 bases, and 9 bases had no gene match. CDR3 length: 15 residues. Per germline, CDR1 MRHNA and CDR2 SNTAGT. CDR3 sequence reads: CASSEAGGSIYTQYF. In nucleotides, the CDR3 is TGTGCCAGCAGTGAGGCGGGAGGTTCGATTTATACGCAGTATTTT.

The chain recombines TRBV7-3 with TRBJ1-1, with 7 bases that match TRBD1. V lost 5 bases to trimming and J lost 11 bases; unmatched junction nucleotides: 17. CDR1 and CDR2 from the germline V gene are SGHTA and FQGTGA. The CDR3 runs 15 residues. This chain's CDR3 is CASSPRTGALGSAFF. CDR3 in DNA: TGTGCCAGCAGCCCGCGCACAGGGGCCTTGGGATCGGCTTTCTTT.

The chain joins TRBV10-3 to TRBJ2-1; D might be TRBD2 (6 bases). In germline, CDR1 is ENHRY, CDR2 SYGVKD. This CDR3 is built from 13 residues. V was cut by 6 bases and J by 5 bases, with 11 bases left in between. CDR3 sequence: CAIRWGLDNEQFF. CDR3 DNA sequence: TGTGCCATCAGGTGGGGACTCGACAATGAGCAGTTCTTC.

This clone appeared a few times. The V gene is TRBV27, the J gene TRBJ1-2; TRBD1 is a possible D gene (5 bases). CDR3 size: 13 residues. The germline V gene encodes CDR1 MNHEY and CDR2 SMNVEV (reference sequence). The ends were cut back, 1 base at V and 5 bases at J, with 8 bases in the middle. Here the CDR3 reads CASSLLGVYGYTF. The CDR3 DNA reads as TGTGCCAGCAGTTTATTAGGGGTTTATGGCTACACCTTC.

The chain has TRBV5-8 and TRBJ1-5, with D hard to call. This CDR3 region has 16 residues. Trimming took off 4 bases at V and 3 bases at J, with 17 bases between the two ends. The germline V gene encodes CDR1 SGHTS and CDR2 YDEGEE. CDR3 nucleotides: TGTGCCAGCAGCCCACACCGGGGAGGCGCCAATCAGCCCCAGCATTTT. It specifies CASSPHRGGANQPQHF.

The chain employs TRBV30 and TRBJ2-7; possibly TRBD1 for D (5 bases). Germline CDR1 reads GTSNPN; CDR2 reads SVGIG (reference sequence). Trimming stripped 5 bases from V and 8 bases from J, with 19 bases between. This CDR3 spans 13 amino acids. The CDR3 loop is CAWGEMGLDKQYF. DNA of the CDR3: TGTGCCTGGGGGGAAATGGGTTTGGACAAGCAGTACTTC.

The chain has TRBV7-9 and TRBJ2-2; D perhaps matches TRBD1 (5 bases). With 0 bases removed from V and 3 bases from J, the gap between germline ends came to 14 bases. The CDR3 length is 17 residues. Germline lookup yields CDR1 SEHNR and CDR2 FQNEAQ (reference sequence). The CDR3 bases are TGTGCCAGCAGCTTAGCGTTTCTGGGCAGGGACACCGGGGAGCTGTTTTTT. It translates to CASSLAFLGRDTGELFF.

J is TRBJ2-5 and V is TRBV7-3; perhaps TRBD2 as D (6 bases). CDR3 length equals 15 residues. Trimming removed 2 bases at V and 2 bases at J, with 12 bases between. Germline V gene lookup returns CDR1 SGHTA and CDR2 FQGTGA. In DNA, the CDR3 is TGTGCCAGCAGCTTACTGGGCGGGGCTCAAGAGACCCAGTACTTC. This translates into CASSLLGGAQETQYF.

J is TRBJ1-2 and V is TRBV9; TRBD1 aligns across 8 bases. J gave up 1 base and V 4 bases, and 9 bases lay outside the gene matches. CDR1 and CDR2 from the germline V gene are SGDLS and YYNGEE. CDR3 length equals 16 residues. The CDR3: CASSPGGQADNYGYTF. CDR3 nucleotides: TGTGCCAGCAGCCCTGGGGGACAGGCAGATAACTATGGCTACACCTTC.

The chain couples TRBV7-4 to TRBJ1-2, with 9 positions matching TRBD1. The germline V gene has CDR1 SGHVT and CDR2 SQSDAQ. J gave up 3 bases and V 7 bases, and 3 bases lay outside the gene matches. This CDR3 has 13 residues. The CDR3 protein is CASIGTGHYGYTF. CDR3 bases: TGTGCCAGCATCGGGACAGGGCACTATGGCTACACCTTC.